One and the same sample provided the 5 T cell receptor beta chains below, sequenced in a study of cytomegalovirus exposure and HLA in healthy donors. The PCR was carried out with 60 Vbeta primers and 13 Jbeta primers. Clones were sequenced by immunoSEQ multiplex PCR, and TCRdb holds only the in-frame ones, with some missing. The table has over 150,000 clones, around 68% seen once. The sequenced sample consisted of PBMCs. These receptors were collected from a woman aged 40 to 49 in good health and CMV-seropositive.

The V and J genes are TRBV4-3 and TRBJ2-7; TRBD1 aligns across 7 bases. The CDR3 has 15 amino acids. With V trimmed by 4 bases and J by 0 bases, 6 bases remained unmatched. Germline V gene sequence: CDR1 LGHNA, CDR2 YSLEER. CDR3: CASSRGQASSYEQYF. The CDR3 DNA reads as TGCGCCAGCAGCCGCGGACAGGCCTCCTCCTACGAGCAGTACTTC.

This clone was detected a few times. V usage is TRBV28 and J usage is TRBJ1-5; the D gene is possibly TRBD1 (5 bases). The germline V gene encodes CDR1 MDHEN and CDR2 SYDVKM. The V end lost 1 base, the J end lost 6 bases, and 16 bases lay between the germline ends. This CDR3 is 16 amino acids long. This CDR3 is CASSLFPGVSSQPQHF. The CDR3 DNA sequence: TGTGCCAGCAGTTTATTTCCGGGGGTATCTAGTCAGCCCCAGCATTTT.

This chain uses TRBV9 with TRBJ1-6, with no clear D. Germline CDR1 SGDLS, CDR2 YYNGEE. The CDR3 spans 16 residues. Trimming took 0 bases from V and 9 from J, leaving 16 bases between them. In nucleotides, the CDR3 is TGTGCCAGCAGCGTAGTTGATCGGGAAGCCGGTTCACCCCTCCACTTT. Protein sequence: CASSVVDREAGSPLHF.

This clone was counted only a few times. Its ends do not fully match the called genes, so a read error is possible. The rearrangement joins TRBV5-4 to TRBJ1-5; a possible D gene is TRBD1 (6 bases). Germline V lookup: CDR1 SGHNT, CDR2 YYREEE (reference sequence). CDR3 length: 16 residues. For the CDR3, the DNA is TGTGCCAGCAGCCCTGGGGGCTCAGATAGCAATCAGCCCCAGAATTTT. This encodes CASSPGGSDSNQPQNF.

CDR3 sequence: CAISGLQGIDGAFF. In nucleotides, the CDR3 is TGTGCCATCAGTGGTCTACAGGGGATTGATGGAGCTTTCTTT. The chain combines TRBV10-3 with TRBJ1-1; 7 bases are shared with TRBD1. The trim removed 4 bases at V and 10 bases at J, leaving 12 bases unmatched. The CDR3 covers 14 residues. Germline-derived CDR1 and CDR2 are ENHRY and SYGVKD.